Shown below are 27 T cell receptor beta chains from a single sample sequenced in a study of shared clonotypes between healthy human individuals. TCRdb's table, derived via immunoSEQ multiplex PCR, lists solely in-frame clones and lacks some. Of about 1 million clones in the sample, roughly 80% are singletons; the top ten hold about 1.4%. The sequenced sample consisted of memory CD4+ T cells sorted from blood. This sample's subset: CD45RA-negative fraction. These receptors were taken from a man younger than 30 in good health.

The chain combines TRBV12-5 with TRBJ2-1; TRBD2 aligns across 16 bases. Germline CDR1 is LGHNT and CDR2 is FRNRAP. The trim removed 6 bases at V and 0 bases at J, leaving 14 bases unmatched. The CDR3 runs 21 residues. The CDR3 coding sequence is TGTGCTAGTGGACTCCGGGGGGGACTAGCGGGAGGGCAAGGCTCCTACAATGAGCAGTTCTTC. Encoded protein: CASGLRGGLAGGQGSYNEQFF.

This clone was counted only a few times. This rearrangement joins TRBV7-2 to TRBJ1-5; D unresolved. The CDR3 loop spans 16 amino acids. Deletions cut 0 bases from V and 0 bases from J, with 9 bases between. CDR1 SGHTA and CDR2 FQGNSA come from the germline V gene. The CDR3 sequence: CASSLATAFSNQPQHF. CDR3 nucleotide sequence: TGTGCCAGCAGCTTAGCAACGGCGTTTAGCAATCAGCCCCAGCATTTT.

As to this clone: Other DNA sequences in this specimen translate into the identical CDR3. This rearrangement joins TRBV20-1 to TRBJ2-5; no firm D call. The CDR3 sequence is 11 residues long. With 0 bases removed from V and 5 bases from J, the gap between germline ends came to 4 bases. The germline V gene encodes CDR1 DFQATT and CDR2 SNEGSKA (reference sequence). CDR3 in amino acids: CSARDRETQYF. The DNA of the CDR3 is TGCAGTGCTAGAGATAGGGAGACCCAGTACTTC.

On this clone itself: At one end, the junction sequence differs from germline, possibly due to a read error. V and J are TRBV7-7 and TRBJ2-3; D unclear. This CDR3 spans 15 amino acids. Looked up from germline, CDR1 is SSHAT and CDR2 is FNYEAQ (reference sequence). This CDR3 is CASSPGQLSTDTQYF. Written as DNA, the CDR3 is TGTGCTAGCAGCCCCGGGCAACTAAGCACAGATACGCAGTATTTT.

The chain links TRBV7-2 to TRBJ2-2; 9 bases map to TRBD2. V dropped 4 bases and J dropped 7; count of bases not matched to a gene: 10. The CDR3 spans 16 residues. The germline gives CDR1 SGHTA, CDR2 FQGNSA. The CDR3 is CASSSALAGVVGELFF. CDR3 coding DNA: TGTGCCAGCAGCTCGGCCTTAGCGGGAGTGGTCGGGGAGCTGTTTTTT.

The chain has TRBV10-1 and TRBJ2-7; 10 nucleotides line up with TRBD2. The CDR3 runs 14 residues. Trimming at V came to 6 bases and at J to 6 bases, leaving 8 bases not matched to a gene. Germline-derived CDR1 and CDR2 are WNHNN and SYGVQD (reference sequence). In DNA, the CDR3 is TGCGCCAGCAGCGAAAGCGGGAGGGCAACCGAGCAGTACTTC. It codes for CASSESGRATEQYF.

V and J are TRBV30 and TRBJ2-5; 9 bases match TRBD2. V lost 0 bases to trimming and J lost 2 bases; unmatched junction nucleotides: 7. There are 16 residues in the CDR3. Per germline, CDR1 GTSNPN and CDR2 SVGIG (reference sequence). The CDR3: CAWSVRLAGRQETQYF. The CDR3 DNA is TGTGCCTGGAGTGTACGGCTAGCGGGGAGACAAGAGACCCAGTACTTC.

CDR3 sequence: CASSLGSGSILSYEQYF. The DNA of the CDR3 is TGTGCCAGCAGCTTAGGGAGCGGGAGTATCCTCTCCTACGAGCAGTACTTC. V is TRBV11-2 and J is TRBJ2-7; TRBD2 agrees at 8 bases. The CDR3 covers 17 residues. Germline assignment: CDR1 SGHAT and CDR2 FQNNGV. V lost 1 base to trimming and J lost 0 bases; unmatched junction nucleotides: 8.

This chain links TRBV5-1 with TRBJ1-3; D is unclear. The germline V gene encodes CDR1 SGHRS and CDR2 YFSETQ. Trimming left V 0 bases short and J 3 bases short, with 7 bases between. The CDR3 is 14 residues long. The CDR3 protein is CASSLGEHGNTIYF. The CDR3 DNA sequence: TGCGCCAGCAGCTTGGGAGAACATGGAAACACCATATATTTT.

CDR3 nucleotides: TGCGCCAGCAGCTTGGGGGGACAGGGTAATTACGAGCAGTACTTC. This sequence encodes CASSLGGQGNYEQYF. V and J are TRBV5-1 and TRBJ2-7; 9 bases fit TRBD1. V lost 0 bases and J lost 4; bases outside the gene matches: 5. This CDR3 region has 15 residues. In germline, CDR1 is SGHRS, CDR2 YFSETQ.

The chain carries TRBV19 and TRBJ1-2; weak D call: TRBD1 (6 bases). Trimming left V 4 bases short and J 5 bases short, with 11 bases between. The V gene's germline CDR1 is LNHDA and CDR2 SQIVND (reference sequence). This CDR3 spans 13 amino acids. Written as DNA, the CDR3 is TGTGCCAGTAGTACAAACCAGGGGTATGGCTACACCTTC. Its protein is CASSTNQGYGYTF.

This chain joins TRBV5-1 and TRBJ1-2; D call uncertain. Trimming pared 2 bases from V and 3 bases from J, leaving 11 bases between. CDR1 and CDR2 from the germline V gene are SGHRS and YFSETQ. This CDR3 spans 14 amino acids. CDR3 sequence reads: CASSFGGSDYGYTF. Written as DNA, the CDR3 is TGCGCCAGCAGCTTTGGAGGGAGCGACTATGGCTACACCTTC.

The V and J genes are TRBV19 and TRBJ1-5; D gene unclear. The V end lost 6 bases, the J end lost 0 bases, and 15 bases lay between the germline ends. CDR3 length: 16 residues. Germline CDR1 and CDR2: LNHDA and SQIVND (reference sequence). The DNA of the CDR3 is TGTGCCAGTAGATCTATGGCAGTATTTAGCAATCAGCCCCAGCATTTT. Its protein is CASRSMAVFSNQPQHF.

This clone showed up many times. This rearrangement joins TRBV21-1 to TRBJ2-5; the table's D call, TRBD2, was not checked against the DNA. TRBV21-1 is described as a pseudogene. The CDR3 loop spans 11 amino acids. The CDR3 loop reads CASKRKGTQYF. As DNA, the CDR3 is TGTGCCAGCAAGAGGAAAGGGACCCAGTACTTC.

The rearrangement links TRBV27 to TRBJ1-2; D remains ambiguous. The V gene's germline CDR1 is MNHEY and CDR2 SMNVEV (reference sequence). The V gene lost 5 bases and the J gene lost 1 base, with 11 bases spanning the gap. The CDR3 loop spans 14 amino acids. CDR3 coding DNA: TGTGCCAGCAGTGCCACGGGCTATAACTATGGCTACACCTTC. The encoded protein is CASSATGYNYGYTF.

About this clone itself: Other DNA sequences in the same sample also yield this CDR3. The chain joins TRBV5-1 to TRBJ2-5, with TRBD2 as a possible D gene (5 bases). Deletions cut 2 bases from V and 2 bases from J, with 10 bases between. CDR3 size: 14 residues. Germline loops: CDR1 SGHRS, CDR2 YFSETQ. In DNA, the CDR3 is TGCGCCAGCAGCTTAGTCGGCGGGCAAGAGACCCAGTACTTC. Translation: CASSLVGGQETQYF.

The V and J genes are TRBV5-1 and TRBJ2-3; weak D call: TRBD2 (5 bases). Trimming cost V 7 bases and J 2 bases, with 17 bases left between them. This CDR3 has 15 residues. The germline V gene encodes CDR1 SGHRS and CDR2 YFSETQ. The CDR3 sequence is CASGLGSPVTDTQYF. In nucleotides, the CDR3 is TGCGCCAGCGGATTGGGGAGTCCAGTCACAGATACGCAGTATTTT. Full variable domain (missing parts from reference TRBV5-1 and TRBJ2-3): KAGVTQTPRYLIKTRGQQVTLSCSPISGHRSVSWYQQTPGQGLQFLFEYFSETQRNKGNFPGRFSGRQFSNSRSEMNVSTLELGDSALYLCASGLGSPVTDTQYFGPGTRLTVL.

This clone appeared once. This CDR3 reads CASSYSITFYGYTF. Here the CDR3 DNA reads TGTGCCAGCAGTTACTCGATAACTTTCTATGGCTACACCTTC. V and J are TRBV6-5 and TRBJ1-2; D unresolved. Trimming stripped 0 bases from V and 4 bases from J, with 9 bases between. From germline, CDR1 is MNHEY and CDR2 SVGAGI. The CDR3 has 14 amino acids.

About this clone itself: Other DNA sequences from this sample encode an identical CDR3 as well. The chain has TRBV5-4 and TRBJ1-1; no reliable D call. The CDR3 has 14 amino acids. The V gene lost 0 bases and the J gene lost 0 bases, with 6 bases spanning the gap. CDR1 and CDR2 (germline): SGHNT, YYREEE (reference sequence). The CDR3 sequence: CASSLVGMNTEAFF. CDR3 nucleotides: TGTGCCAGCAGCTTGGTAGGAATGAACACTGAAGCTTTCTTT.

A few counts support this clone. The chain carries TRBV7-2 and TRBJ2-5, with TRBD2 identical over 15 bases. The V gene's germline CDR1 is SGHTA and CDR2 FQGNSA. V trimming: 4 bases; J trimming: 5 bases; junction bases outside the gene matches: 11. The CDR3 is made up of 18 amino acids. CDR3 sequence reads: CASSYGLAGGPGGETQYF. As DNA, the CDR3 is TGTGCCAGCAGCTACGGACTAGCGGGAGGGCCCGGAGGTGAGACCCAGTACTTC.

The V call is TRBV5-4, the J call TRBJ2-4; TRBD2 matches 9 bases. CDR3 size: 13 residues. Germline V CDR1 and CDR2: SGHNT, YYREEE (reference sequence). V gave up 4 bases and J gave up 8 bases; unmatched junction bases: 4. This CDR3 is CASSISGSYIQYF. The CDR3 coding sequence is TGTGCCAGCAGCATTAGCGGGAGCTACATTCAGTACTTC.

CDR3 DNA: TGTGCCAGCAGTGTTTCCGGTATCCTCGAAGAGACCCAGTACTTC. Amino acids: CASSVSGILEETQYF. This chain connects TRBV2 to TRBJ2-5; no clear D. With 4 bases removed from V and 3 bases from J, the gap between germline ends came to 15 bases. CDR1 SNHLY and CDR2 FYNNEI come from the germline V gene. The CDR3 is 15 residues long.

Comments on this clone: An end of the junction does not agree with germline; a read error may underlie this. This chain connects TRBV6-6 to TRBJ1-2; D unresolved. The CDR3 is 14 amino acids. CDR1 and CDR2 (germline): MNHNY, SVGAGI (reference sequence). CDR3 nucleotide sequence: TGTGCCAGCAGTGACTCGGGGAAGGACTATGGCTACACCTTC. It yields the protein CASSDSGKDYGYTF.

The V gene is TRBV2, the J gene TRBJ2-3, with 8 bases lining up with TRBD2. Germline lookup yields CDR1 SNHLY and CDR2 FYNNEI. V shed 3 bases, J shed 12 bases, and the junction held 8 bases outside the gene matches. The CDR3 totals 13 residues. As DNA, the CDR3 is TGTGCCAGCAGTGAGGTTCTAGCGGGTTCACAGTATTTT. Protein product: CASSEVLAGSQYF.

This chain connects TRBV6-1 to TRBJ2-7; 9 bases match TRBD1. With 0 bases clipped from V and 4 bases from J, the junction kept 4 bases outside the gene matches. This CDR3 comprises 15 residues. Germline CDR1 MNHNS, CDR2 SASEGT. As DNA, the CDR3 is TGTGCCAGCAGTGAAGCCGGGACAGGGTTTTACGAGCAGTACTTC. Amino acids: CASSEAGTGFYEQYF.

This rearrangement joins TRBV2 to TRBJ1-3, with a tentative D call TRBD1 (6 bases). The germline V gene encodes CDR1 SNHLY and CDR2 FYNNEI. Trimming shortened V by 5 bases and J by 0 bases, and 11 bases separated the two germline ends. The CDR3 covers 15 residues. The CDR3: CASSTGSLSGNTIYF. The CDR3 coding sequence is TGTGCCAGCAGTACAGGGAGTCTCTCTGGAAACACCATATATTTT.

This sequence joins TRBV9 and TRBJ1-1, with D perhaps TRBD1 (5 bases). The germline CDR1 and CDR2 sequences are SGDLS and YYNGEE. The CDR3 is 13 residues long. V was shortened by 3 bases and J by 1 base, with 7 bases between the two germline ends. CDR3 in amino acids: CASSAGPNTEAFF. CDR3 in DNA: TGTGCCAGCAGCGCAGGGCCGAACACTGAAGCTTTCTTT. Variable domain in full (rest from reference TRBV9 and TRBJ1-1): DSGVTQTPKHLITATGQRVTLRCSPRSGDLSVYWYQQSLDQGLQFLIQYYNGEERAKGNILERFSAQQFPDLHSELNLSSLELGDSALYFCASSAGPNTEAFFGQGTRLTVV.